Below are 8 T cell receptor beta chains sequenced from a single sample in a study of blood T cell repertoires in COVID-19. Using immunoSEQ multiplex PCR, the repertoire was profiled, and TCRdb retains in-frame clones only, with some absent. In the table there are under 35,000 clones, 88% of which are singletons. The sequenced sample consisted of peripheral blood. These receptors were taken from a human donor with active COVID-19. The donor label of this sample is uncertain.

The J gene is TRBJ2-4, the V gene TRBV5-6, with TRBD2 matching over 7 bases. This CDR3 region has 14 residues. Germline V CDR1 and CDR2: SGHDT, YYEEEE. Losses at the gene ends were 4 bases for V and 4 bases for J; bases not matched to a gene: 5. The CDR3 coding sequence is TGTGCCAGCAGCCGGGAGGCGATTAAAAACATTCAGTACTTC. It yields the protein CASSREAIKNIQYF.

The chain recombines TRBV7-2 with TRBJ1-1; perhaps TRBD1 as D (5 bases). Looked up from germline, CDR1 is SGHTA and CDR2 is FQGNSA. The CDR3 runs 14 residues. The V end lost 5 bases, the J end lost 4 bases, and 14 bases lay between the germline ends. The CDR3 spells CASSIGGLGTEAFF. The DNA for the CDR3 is TGTGCCAGCAGCATCGGGGGACTCGGCACTGAAGCTTTCTTT. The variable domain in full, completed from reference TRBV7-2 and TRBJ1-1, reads GAGVSQSPSNKVTEKGKDVELRCDPISGHTALYWYRQSLGQGLEFLIYFQGNSAPDKSGLPSDRFSAERTGGSVSTLTIQRTQQEDSAVYLCASSIGGLGTEAFFGQGTRLTVV.

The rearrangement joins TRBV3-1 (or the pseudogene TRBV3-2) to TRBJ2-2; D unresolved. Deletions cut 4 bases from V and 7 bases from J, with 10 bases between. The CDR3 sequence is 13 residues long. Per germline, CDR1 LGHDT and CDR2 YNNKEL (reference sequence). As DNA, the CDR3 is TGTGCCAGCAGCCCGCAAGGAGTCGGGGAGCTGTTTTTT. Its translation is CASSPQGVGELFF.

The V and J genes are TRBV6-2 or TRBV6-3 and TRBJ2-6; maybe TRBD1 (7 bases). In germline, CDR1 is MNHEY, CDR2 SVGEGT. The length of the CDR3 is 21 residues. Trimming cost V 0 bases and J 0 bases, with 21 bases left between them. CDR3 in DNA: TGTGCCAGCAGTTACTCCCTCCTCCAGGGGGGCATAGCCTCTGGGGCCAACGTCCTGACTTTC. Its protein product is CASSYSLLQGGIASGANVLTF.

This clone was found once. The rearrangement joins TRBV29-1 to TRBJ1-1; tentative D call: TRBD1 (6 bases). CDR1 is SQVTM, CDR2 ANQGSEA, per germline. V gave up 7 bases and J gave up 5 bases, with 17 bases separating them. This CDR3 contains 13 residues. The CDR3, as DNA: TGCAGCGGATCCCGGGACACCGTAACTGAAGCTTTCTTT. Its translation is CSGSRDTVTEAFF.

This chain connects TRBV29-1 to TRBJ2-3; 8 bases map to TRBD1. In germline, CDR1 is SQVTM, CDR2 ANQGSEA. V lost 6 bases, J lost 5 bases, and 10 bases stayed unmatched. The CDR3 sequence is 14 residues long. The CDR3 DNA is TGCAGCGTGACCACGACAGGGGTGGGAGATACGCAGTATTTT. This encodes CSVTTTGVGDTQYF.

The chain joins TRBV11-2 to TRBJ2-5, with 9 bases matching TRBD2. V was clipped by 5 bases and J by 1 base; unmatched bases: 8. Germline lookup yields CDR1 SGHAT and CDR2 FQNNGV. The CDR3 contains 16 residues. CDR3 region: CASSQGSGGLQETQYF. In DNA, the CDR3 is TGTGCCAGCAGCCAAGGTAGCGGGGGCCTCCAAGAGACCCAGTACTTC.

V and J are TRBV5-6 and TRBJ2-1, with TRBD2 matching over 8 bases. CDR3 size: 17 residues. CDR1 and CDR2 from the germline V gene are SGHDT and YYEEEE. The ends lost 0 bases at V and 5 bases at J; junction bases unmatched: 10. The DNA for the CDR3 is TGTGCCAGCAGCTTGGCCCCAACGGGGGGGCCCCACAATGAGCAGTTCTTC. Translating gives CASSLAPTGGPHNEQFF.